This TCR beta chain was found in a study of vaccination and CD4 T cells after COVID-19. With respect to this clonotype: Its cognate antigen is unknown.

Trimming pared 0 bases from V and 3 bases from J, leaving 11 bases between. The CDR3 length is 15 residues. Germline CDR1 and CDR2: LNHNV and YYDKDF (reference sequence). Scientists ran DNA taken from cultured CD4+ T cells through the Oncomine TCR Beta short-read assay for sequencing. TCRdb re-called the PCR reads through MiXCR, storing one row per CDR3 protein. The table lists approximately 24,000 distinct CDR3 sequences, 35% to 50% of them singletons. As to treatment: roughly 10-day PBMC culture with coronavirus spike peptide pools or control peptides (ViraFEST assay). The clonotype was recovered from a human donor who had recovered from COVID-19. Sequencing used CD4+ T cells from blood, cultured in vitro. The rearrangement links TRBV15 to TRBJ2-5; D may correspond to TRBD1 or TRBD2 (6 bases each). The CDR3 sequence is CATSREGAGKETQYF. The DNA for the CDR3 is TGTGCCACCAGCAGAGAGGGGGCGGGGAAAGAGACCCAGTACTTC.